The T cell receptor (beta chain) described here comes from a study of naive and memory T cell subsets. Broader study findings: Between naive and memory subsets, TCR abundance power law exponents differed. Gini index rose across naive, CM, EM and EMRA in CD4 and CD8. Possibly reflecting memory cells re-expressing CD45RA, a few larger clonotypes occurred in naive repertoires, especially CD8.

Cells stained for CD3, CD4, CD8, CD45RA, CD27 and viability were sorted into four CD45RA/CD27 subsets. V dropped 8 bases and J dropped 2 bases, with 16 bases sitting between them. The CDR3 totals 14 residues. CDR1 and CDR2 from the germline V gene are LGHNA and YSLEER. The beta constant-region primer was an equimolar mix of two oligonucleotides covering TRBC1 and TRBC2. Four rounds of PCR amplified the ligated cDNA using nested alpha and beta constant-region primers plus SP2. TCRdb analysed the UMI-ligation and nested PCR reads with MiXCR anew, one entry per CDR3 protein. The data show roughly 150,000 distinct CDR3 sequences, approximately 18% seen once. In regard to this clonotype: The antigen is undetermined.

This receptor was identified in a human donor in good health. The specimen was naive CD8+ T cells from blood. The genes are TRBV4-3 and TRBJ2-7; D possibly corresponds to TRBD2 (7 bases). The CDR3 region is CASGEGRGAYEQYF. The CDR3 DNA reads as TGCGCCAGCGGGGAAGGGAGGGGGGCCTACGAGCAGTACTTC.